The clone carrying this T cell receptor beta chain came up many times. The conserved closing phenylalanine or tryptophan is absent in this CDR3, likely reflecting a read error. The sample belongs to a study of Graves' ophthalmopathy and Graves' hyperthyroidism. V was clipped by 6 bases and J by 5 bases, with 26 bases between them. CDR1 and CDR2 (germline): MNHEY, SVGEGT. The CDR3 has 17 residues. RNA served as the template for amplifying TCR beta CDR3 regions. HTBI primers served in a first-round RT-PCR, which a second-round multiplex PCR followed. One entry per CDR3 protein results from TCRdb running MiXCR on the multiplex PCR reads. The sample includes 300,000 or so distinct CDR3 sequences, about a sixth of them seen just once.

The gene calls are TRBV6-2 or TRBV6-3 and TRBJ2-7; the D call may be TRBD1 or TRBD2 (5 bases each). Specimen: peripheral blood. The clonotype comes from an adult man with Graves' ophthalmopathy. The DNA for the CDR3 is TGTGCCAGCAGCCCGGGTCCGGGGCGCGGCGGAGGTGACGAGCAGTACCTC. This encodes CASSPGPGRGGGDEQYL.